Here is one T cell receptor beta chain with its context. V dropped 2 bases and J dropped 5 bases, with 10 bases sitting between them. The CDR3 is 14 amino acids. Germline-derived CDR1 and CDR2 are SNHLY and FYNNEI. The sample is drawn from a study of T cell changes during pregnancy in multiple sclerosis. Produced via immunoSEQ multiplex PCR; TCRdb's table is partial and in-frame only. The repertoire has about 40,000 clones, around 93% of them found once; the top ten carry more than 0.35%. The chain recombines TRBV2 with TRBJ2-1, with a tentative D call TRBD1 (6 bases). The sequence came from a female donor with multiple sclerosis, enrolled in a pregnancy study. The sample in question was CD4+ T cells from peripheral blood mononuclear cells, obtained after pregnancy. CDR3 sequence reads: CASSENRDHNEQFF. In DNA form, the CDR3 reads TGTGCCAGCAGTGAAAACAGGGATCACAATGAGCAGTTCTTC.